The 22 T cell receptor beta chains below come from one sample, sequenced in a study of T cells in Graves' hyperthyroidism and ophthalmopathy. RNA transcripts provided the source from which TCR beta CDR3 regions were amplified. HTBI primers were used for first-round RT-PCR of the TCR CDR3. TCRdb re-called the multiplex PCR reads through MiXCR, storing one row per CDR3 protein. The table has more than 450,000 distinct CDR3 sequences, nearly 20% seen once. Sequenced material: blood. These TCRs come from a man aged 40-49 years with Graves' ophthalmopathy.

This clonotype came up many times. In DNA form, the CDR3 reads TGTGCCAGCAGCTTAATACTAGCGGGGGGAATCTCGAGCACCGGGGAGCTGTTTTTT. Its translation is CASSLILAGGISSTGELFF. V and J are TRBV7-8 and TRBJ2-2; 12 nucleotides agree with TRBD2. The CDR3 covers 19 residues. Germline V CDR1 and CDR2: SGHVS, FQNEAQ. V dropped 2 bases and J dropped 4; count of bases not matched to a gene: 11.

This clonotype turned up a few times. This rearrangement joins TRBV6-1 to TRBJ2-1; 9 nucleotides agree with TRBD1. In germline, CDR1 is MNHNS, CDR2 SASEGT. CDR3 length: 16 amino acids. With 6 bases clipped from V and 6 bases from J, the junction kept 12 bases outside the gene matches. The DNA of the CDR3 is TGTGCCAGCAGCTCCCCCCTGGGACAGGGAGTCAATGAGCAGTTCTTC. It codes for CASSSPLGQGVNEQFF.

DNA for the CDR3: TGTGCCAGTAGTCCTGGGGGGAGCGGAAACATTCAGTACTTC. This gives the protein CASSPGGSGNIQYF. This rearrangement joins TRBV19 to TRBJ2-4, with a weak D call TRBD2 (6 bases). Germline values: CDR1 LNHDA, CDR2 SQIVND (reference sequence). V was clipped by 5 bases and J by 6 bases, with 14 bases between them. The CDR3 has 14 amino acids.

V and J are TRBV7-2 and TRBJ2-2; 7 bases align to TRBD1. The CDR3 spans 16 residues. After removal of 5 bases from V and 4 bases from J, the junction contained 10 bases not matched to a gene. The germline CDR1 and CDR2 sequences are SGHTA and FQGNSA. The DNA of the CDR3 is TGTGCCAGCAGCCCCGGTGTGACAGGGTTCACCGGGGAGCTGTTTTTT. This translates into CASSPGVTGFTGELFF.

At least ten counts were recorded for this clonotype. The chain uses TRBV2 and TRBJ2-7, with 7 bases lining up with TRBD2. This CDR3 has 13 residues. The germline V gene has CDR1 SNHLY and CDR2 FYNNEI. V trimming: 7 bases; J trimming: 3 bases; junction bases outside the gene matches: 6. The CDR3 nucleotides read TGTGCCAGCAATGGCGGGAGAGACTACGAGCAGTACTTC. Translating gives CASNGGRDYEQYF.

This clonotype was counted at least ten times. The rearrangement links TRBV3-1 to TRBJ1-1; D not certain. Germline-derived CDR1 and CDR2 are LGHDT and YNNKEL (reference sequence). This CDR3 is 14 amino acids long. V lost 3 bases, J lost 12 bases, and 20 bases lay in between. The CDR3 reads CASSQSSREGISFF. In DNA form, the CDR3 reads TGTGCCAGCAGCCAGTCCTCCCGGGAAGGCATATCTTTCTTT. The full variable domain, in which reference TRBV3-1 and TRBJ1-1 provide the parts outside the CDR3, is DTAVSQTPKYLVTQMGNDKSIKCEQNLGHDTMYWYKQDSKKFLKIMFSYNNKELIINETVPNRFSPKSPDKAHLNLHINSLELGDSAVYFCASSQSSREGISFFGQGTRLTVV.

V usage is TRBV20-1 and J usage is TRBJ2-3; 9 bases match TRBD2. Germline V gives CDR1 DFQATT, CDR2 SNEGSKA (reference sequence). The CDR3 spans 16 residues. J was trimmed by 7 bases and V by 8 bases; bases with no gene match: 19. The CDR3 nucleotides read TGCAGTACCATTATCCCGGCGGGAGGGACCCACAATACGCAGTATTTT. Its protein is CSTIIPAGGTHNTQYF.

The chain couples TRBV10-3 to TRBJ2-3, with 10 bases aligning to TRBD2. The CDR3 runs 16 residues. Germline CDR1 ENHRY, CDR2 SYGVKD. Unmatched junction bases numbered 4, after V lost 3 bases and J lost 1 base. In nucleotides, the CDR3 is TGTGCCATCAGTGATCCTAGCGGGAGTGGCACAGATACGCAGTATTTT. Translated, it gives CAISDPSGSGTDTQYF.

The chain employs TRBV6-5 and TRBJ1-2; D not resolved. The CDR3 extends over 14 amino acids. Germline V lookup: CDR1 MNHEY, CDR2 SVGAGI. Trimming removed 0 bases at V and 7 bases at J, with 12 bases between. The CDR3 DNA is TGTGCCAGCAGTTACTCGGGAAGTAACCTTGGCTACACCTTC. Amino acids: CASSYSGSNLGYTF.

Concerning this clonotype: At one boundary the junction diverges from the germline segment, which might be a read error. The chain carries TRBV20-1 and TRBJ2-5; TRBD1 aligns across 9 bases. CDR3 length equals 14 residues. In germline, CDR1 is DFQATT, CDR2 SNEGSKA (reference sequence). Here the CDR3 reads CSVYRDRAQETQYF. For the CDR3, the DNA is TGTAGTGTGTACCGGGACAGGGCGCAAGAGACCCAGTACTTC.

This clonotype was seen more than once but under ten times. The gene calls are TRBV12-3 or TRBV12-4 and TRBJ2-1; D might be TRBD1 or TRBD2, each matching 5 bases. V lost 5 bases to trimming and J lost 3 bases, with 8 bases between them. CDR3 length equals 13 residues. DNA of the CDR3: TGTGCCAGCAGTCGGGACCACTACAATGAGCAGTTCTTC. It is translated as CASSRDHYNEQFF.

This clonotype showed up just a few times. J is TRBJ1-2 and V is TRBV6-1; D uncertain. The CDR3 length is 14 residues. V dropped 2 bases and J dropped 7 bases, with 14 bases sitting between them. Germline V gene sequence: CDR1 MNHNS, CDR2 SASEGT. In DNA form, the CDR3 reads TGTGCCAGCAGTGAACGGGGAGTGGTATCTGGCTACACCTTC. Its protein is CASSERGVVSGYTF.

About this clonotype itself: A read error may be the cause here, since a much bigger clone is one base away. No conserved phenylalanine or tryptophan is present at the end of the CDR3, so a read error is the likely explanation. The chain couples TRBV27 to TRBJ2-5; 9 bases fit TRBD1. J lost 5 bases, V lost 5 bases, and 18 bases had no gene match. The germline V gene encodes CDR1 MNHEY and CDR2 SMNVEV (reference sequence). The CDR3 consists of 18 residues. CDR3 in DNA: TGTGCCAGCAGTCCTACTTATGGGACAGGGAGGTTAGGGGAGACCCAGTACCTC. It yields the protein CASSPTYGTGRLGETQYL.

Concerning this clonotype: The germline gene is not matched at one end of the junction; a read error may be the cause. The chain joins TRBV20-1 to TRBJ1-3, with a possible D match to TRBD1 (6 bases). CDR3 length equals 15 residues. Germline V gene lookup returns CDR1 DFQATT and CDR2 SNEGSKA (reference sequence). DNA for the CDR3: TGCAGTGCCCAGAGGTTGGCAGGGGATGGAAACACTATATATTTT. Its translation is CSAQRLAGDGNTIYF.

The V and J genes are TRBV6-5 and TRBJ2-5; no definite D call. Germline V lookup: CDR1 MNHEY, CDR2 SVGAGI. This CDR3 region has 11 residues. V was pared by 2 bases and J by 7 bases, with 5 bases between. Here the CDR3 DNA reads TGTGCCAGCAGTTACCTGGGGACCCAGTACTTC. Translation: CASSYLGTQYF.

This clonotype was counted at least ten times. CDR3 nucleotide sequence: TGTGCCAGCAGTTCGTCCGCCGGGTACAATGAGCAGTTCTTC. Protein sequence: CASSSSAGYNEQFF. V is TRBV28 and J is TRBJ2-1; D remains ambiguous. The V gene lost 4 bases and the J gene lost 4 bases, with 11 bases spanning the gap. The CDR3 is made up of 14 amino acids. Germline V lookup: CDR1 MDHEN, CDR2 SYDVKM.

This clonotype was seen repeatedly, ten times or more. The chain employs TRBV18 and TRBJ2-5; a possible D gene is TRBD2 (6 bases). CDR1 KGHSH and CDR2 LQKENI come from the germline V gene. The germline V and J ends were trimmed by 2 bases and 5 bases, with 9 bases remaining between them. This CDR3 is 13 amino acids long. CDR3 sequence: CASSPSGEETQYF. CDR3 DNA: TGTGCCAGCTCACCATCGGGGGAGGAGACCCAGTACTTC.

This clonotype was counted between two and nine times. The CDR3 bases are TGTGCCAGCAGCCAAGAACAGGACAGGGTCAAAAACATTCAGTACTTC. The encoded protein is CASSQEQDRVKNIQYF. The genes are TRBV3-1 and TRBJ2-4; 8 bases fit TRBD1. Germline V gives CDR1 LGHDT, CDR2 YNNKEL (reference sequence). The trim removed 0 bases at V and 3 bases at J, leaving 4 bases unmatched. This CDR3 has 16 residues.

In this sample, this clonotype turned up many times. CDR3 sequence reads: CASSSPGGWGYEQYF. For the CDR3, the DNA is TGTGCCAGCAGCTCCCCGGGAGGGTGGGGGTACGAGCAGTACTTC. This chain joins TRBV11-2 and TRBJ2-7; TRBD2 agrees at 8 bases. V was clipped by 4 bases and J by 4 bases; unmatched bases: 9. Germline assignment: CDR1 SGHAT and CDR2 FQNNGV. CDR3 length equals 15 residues.

V gene TRBV29-1 combines with J gene TRBJ2-1; D is uncertain. This CDR3 spans 13 amino acids. Germline V lookup: CDR1 SQVTM, CDR2 ANQGSEA. The V and J ends lost 8 bases and 0 bases respectively, with 11 bases between them. The CDR3 sequence: CSLIRSSYNEQFF. CDR3 nucleotide sequence: TGCAGCTTAATTCGAAGCTCCTACAATGAGCAGTTCTTC.

The table lists this clonotype with many counts. CDR3 amino acids: CASGTEETQYF. CDR3 coding DNA: TGTGCCAGCGGTACCGAAGAGACCCAGTACTTC. The V and J genes are TRBV2 and TRBJ2-5; D not resolved. There are 11 residues in the CDR3. The V end lost 8 bases, the J end lost 3 bases, and 7 bases lay between the germline ends. Germline CDR1 is SNHLY and CDR2 is FYNNEI.

This clonotype was recorded at least ten times. V gene TRBV7-3 combines with J gene TRBJ2-3; no firm D call. Germline-derived CDR1 and CDR2 are SGHTA and FQGTGA. The germline V and J ends were trimmed by 5 bases and 2 bases, with 11 bases remaining between them. The CDR3 runs 14 residues. This CDR3 is CASSRGELTDTQYF. CDR3 nucleotide sequence: TGTGCCAGCAGCCGCGGTGAACTCACAGATACGCAGTATTTT.